The 10 T cell receptor beta chains given below trace back to one sample, sequenced in a study of T-cell reconstitution after alpha-beta-depleted transplantation in children. Unique molecular identifiers featured in how the TCRbeta library was prepared. TCRdb called the PCR reads again in MiXCR, with one record for every CDR3 protein. The sample shows some 640,000 distinct CDR3 sequences, around 16% of them seen only once. The sample here was PBMCs from the stem cell graft donor, taken from the stem cell graft. Receptor source: a human donor who donated a stem cell graft to a child with acute myeloid leukemia.

This clonotype appeared a few times. The chain has TRBV15 and TRBJ2-7, with D tentatively TRBD2 (6 bases). This CDR3 has 16 amino acids. Trimming removed 3 bases at V and 0 bases at J, with 15 bases between. From germline, CDR1 is LNHNV and CDR2 YYDKDF (reference sequence). The CDR3, as DNA: TGTGCCACCAGCAGTCCGGGACTGGAGAGCTCCTACGAGCAGTACTTC. Translated: CATSSPGLESSYEQYF.

This clonotype was counted ten times or more. This chain uses TRBV12-3 or TRBV12-4 with TRBJ1-2; a possible D gene is TRBD1 (5 bases). This CDR3 contains 14 residues. V shed 3 bases and J shed 4 bases, with 12 bases lying between them. CDR3 sequence: CASSLQGGSYGYTF. The CDR3 DNA sequence: TGTGCCAGCAGTTTGCAGGGTGGTAGCTATGGCTACACCTTC.

This sequence joins TRBV10-3 and TRBJ1-3; D is possibly TRBD1 (5 bases). Germline V CDR1 and CDR2: ENHRY, SYGVKD. Trimming removed 11 bases from V and 2 bases from J, with 13 bases in between. CDR3 length: 13 amino acids. DNA for the CDR3: TGTGCCTCCGGGGGAGGGACTGGAAACACCATATATTTT. Translation: CASGGGTGNTIYF.

The chain carries TRBV21-1 and TRBJ1-1; the listed D gene, TRBD1, was not tested against the DNA. TRBV21-1 is recorded as a pseudogene. This CDR3 contains 14 residues. The CDR3: CASSNARGDTEAFF. In DNA, the CDR3 is TGTGCCAGCAGCAACGCCCGGGGTGACACTGAAGCTTTCTTT.

This clonotype was found many times. This chain uses TRBV5-1 with TRBJ2-2; 7 bases match TRBD2. CDR1 and CDR2 from the germline V gene are SGHRS and YFSETQ. The trim removed 2 bases at V and 0 bases at J, leaving 4 bases unmatched. The CDR3 spans 16 residues. CDR3 loop: CASSFLAVANTGELFF. CDR3 in DNA: TGCGCCAGCAGCTTTCTAGCGGTCGCGAACACCGGGGAGCTGTTTTTT.

About this clonotype: A single base separates this from a much larger clone, so it may be a read error. The chain recombines TRBV5-6 with TRBJ2-1; the D gene could be TRBD1 or TRBD2 (5 bases each). Germline loops: CDR1 SGHDT, CDR2 YYEEEE. This CDR3 contains 13 residues. Trimming cost V 3 bases and J 11 bases, with 15 bases left between them. The CDR3 here is CASSWTGPHKQFF. CDR3 nucleotides: TGTGCCAGCAGCTGGACGGGGCCCCATAAGCAGTTCTTC.

The J gene is TRBJ2-3, the V gene TRBV12-3 or TRBV12-4, with 12 bases that match TRBD2. The CDR3 covers 18 residues. The V and J ends lost 5 bases and 2 bases, in that order; junction bases with no gene match: 11. As DNA, the CDR3 is TGTGCCAGCAGTCTCCGGACTAGCGGGGCCCTATTCACAGATACGCAGTATTTT. Translated: CASSLRTSGALFTDTQYF.

As concerns this clonotype: A read error may be the cause here, since a much bigger clone is one base away. J is TRBJ2-1 and V is TRBV20-1; a possible D gene is TRBD1 (6 bases). The CDR3 is 15 amino acids. The germline CDR1 and CDR2 sequences are DFQATT and SNEGSKA (reference sequence). The CDR3 is CSARDLDRLSNERFF. In nucleotides, the CDR3 is TGCAGTGCTAGAGATCTAGACAGGCTAAGCAATGAGCGGTTCTTC.

The chain carries TRBV2 and TRBJ1-2; D gene uncertain. From germline, CDR1 is SNHLY and CDR2 FYNNEI. With 2 bases removed from V and 4 bases from J, the gap between germline ends came to 14 bases. This CDR3 region has 15 residues. The CDR3 loop is CASSERAGWSYGYTF. In DNA form, the CDR3 reads TGTGCCAGCAGTGAAAGGGCAGGTTGGAGCTATGGCTACACCTTC.

As regards this clonotype: The junction does not match germline at one end; this may be a read error. CDR3 DNA: TGTGCCGGCAGGTCCAAGAATAGCAATCAGCCCCAGCATTTT. Translation: CAGRSKNSNQPQHF. J is TRBJ1-5 and V is TRBV6-2 or TRBV6-3; no clear D gene. The CDR3 length is 14 residues. Germline values: CDR1 MNHEY, CDR2 SVGEGT.